This T cell receptor (beta chain) was recovered during a study of blood T cells in healthy people across ages (dated by TCRdb to between 2015 and 2016). About the study as a whole: In model experiments, template switching captured about one uniquely barcoded TCR beta cDNA molecule for every two T cells. To avoid experimental bias, donors of different ages were spread randomly across the sequencing lanes. Using deep sequencing normalized with unique cDNA molecular identifiers, the study measured how TCR beta repertoire diversity changes with age. The study analyzed two additional independent replicas of 1 million unique cDNA reads from the same blood draw for two donors, one aged 18 to 29 and one aged 80 or older. The donors were split into four age groups: young (average about 15 years), middle-aged (more than 35), aged (more than 60) and long-lived (82). General findings and caveats noted by the study authors: As age increased, observed TCR beta diversity per million T cells dropped in a roughly linear way, and a significant reduction was already evident by age 40. Because donor CMV infection status was unknown, age-related changes in expanded clonotypes were potentially confounded. A strong correlation was found between observed TCR beta diversity and the percentage of naive T cells measured by flow cytometry. Because profiling used bulk unsorted PBMCs, naive and antigen-experienced compartments could not be compared conclusively. Compared with the aged group, the long-lived group had more naive CD4+ T cells, fewer expanded clones and increased TCR diversity, suggesting age selection. Estimates of total diversity based on one million sequenced T cells were regarded as lower bounds and as underestimates.

V trim: 8 bases; J trim: 4 bases; unmatched bases: 9. CDR1 and CDR2 were assigned from the germline V gene as MNHEY and SVGAGI. The CDR3 goes from the cysteine to the phenylalanine over 15 residues. Only the CDR3 DNA is retained, 45 bases long and in frame from the first base. This clonotype occurred a few times. The antigen it recognizes is unknown. No base qualities exist here, and no much larger clone lies one base off it. The donors were roughly 40 Caucasian individuals from Russia, aged roughly 6 to 90 years, who were systemically healthy. Each donor gave 8 to 10 milliliters of peripheral blood, drawn into EDTA-treated Vacutainer tubes. Ficoll-Paque density-gradient centrifugation was used to isolate PBMCs, with at least 6 million per sample. Trizol reagent was used to extract total RNA from the PBMCs, yielding at least 6 micrograms per sample. For every donor, an aliquot of PBMCs went through flow cytometry to measure the percentages of naive CD45RAhigh/CD27high T cells.

Libraries were constructed by 5' RACE. The sequencer listed for this sample is Illumina HiSeq 2500. A second PCR of about 7 to 12 cycles was performed with a sample-barcoded 5' primer and a J-beta primer mix. Each TCR beta cDNA molecule received a unique molecular identifier from a template-switch 5' adaptor carrying 12 random nucleotides. At least 3 million CDR3-containing paired-end reads were obtained from each sample. The Mint cDNA synthesis kit, primed by a TRBC-specific oligonucleotide, was used to synthesize first-strand cDNA from all RNA. After uracil-DNA glycosylase treatment, a first 18-cycle PCR used universal primers M1SS and BC2_uni_R on all cDNA. The paper's processing steps were these. For normalization, 1 million high-quality reads, each with a distinct molecular identifier, were randomly selected from each sample. Reads with shared molecular identifiers were discarded instead of being binned into consensus sequences. CDR3 identification, clonotype clustering and error correction used MiTCR with a Q25 quality threshold and the strictest error-elimination algorithm. Lower-bound total TCR beta diversity was estimated with a nonparametric unseen species model using Euler transformation. TCRdb trimmed public reads at Q25 via fastp, called clones via MiXCR and kept in-frame beta chains. Merged by CDR3 protein, the rows form single entries marked with the most common genes and DNA. These V and J calls derive from TCRdb rather than the authors' analysis. This sample lists more than 700,000 distinct CDR3 sequences; 53% were detected once. The ten largest clones add up to around 41% of the sample.

This sequence uses TRBV6-5 and TRBJ2-1; 9 central bases correspond to TRBD2. Sequenced material: blood. This TCR derives from a man older than 75 in good health. In nucleotide form, the sequence is TGTGCCAGCCGGCTGGCGGGAGGGCCATACAATGAGCAGTTCTTC. Its amino acids are CASRLAGGPYNEQFF.